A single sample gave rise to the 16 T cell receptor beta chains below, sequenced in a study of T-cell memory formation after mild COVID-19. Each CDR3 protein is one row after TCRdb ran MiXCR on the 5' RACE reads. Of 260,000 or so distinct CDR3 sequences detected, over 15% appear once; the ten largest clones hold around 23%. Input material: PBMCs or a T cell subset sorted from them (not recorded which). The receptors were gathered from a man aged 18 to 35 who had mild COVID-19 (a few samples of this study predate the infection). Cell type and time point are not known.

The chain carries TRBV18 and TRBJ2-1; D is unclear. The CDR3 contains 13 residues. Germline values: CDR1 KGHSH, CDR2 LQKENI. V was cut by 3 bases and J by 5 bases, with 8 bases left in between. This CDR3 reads CASSPAQNNEQFF. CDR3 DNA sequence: TGTGCCAGCTCACCTGCGCAGAACAATGAGCAGTTCTTC.

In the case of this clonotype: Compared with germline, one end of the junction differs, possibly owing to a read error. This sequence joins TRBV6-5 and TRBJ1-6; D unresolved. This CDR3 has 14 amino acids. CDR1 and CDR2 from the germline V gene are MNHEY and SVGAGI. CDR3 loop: CASSYGINNSPLHF. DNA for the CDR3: TGTGCTAGCAGTTACGGAATTAACAATTCACCCCTCCACTTT.

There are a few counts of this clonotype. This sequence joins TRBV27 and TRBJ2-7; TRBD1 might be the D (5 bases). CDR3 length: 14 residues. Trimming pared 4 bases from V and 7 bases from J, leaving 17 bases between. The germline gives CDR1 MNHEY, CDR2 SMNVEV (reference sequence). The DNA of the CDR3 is TGTGCCAGCAGTTCAGGGTCAGGGTTCGCTGAGCAGTACTTC. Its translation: CASSSGSGFAEQYF.

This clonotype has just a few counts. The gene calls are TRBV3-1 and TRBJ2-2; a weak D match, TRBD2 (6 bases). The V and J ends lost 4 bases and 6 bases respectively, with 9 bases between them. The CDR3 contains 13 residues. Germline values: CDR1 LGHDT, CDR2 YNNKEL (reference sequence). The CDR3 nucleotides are TGTGCCAGCAGCCCTTGGGGGGCCGGGGAGCTGTTTTTT. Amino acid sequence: CASSPWGAGELFF. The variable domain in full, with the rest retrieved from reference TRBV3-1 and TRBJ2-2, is DTAVSQTPKYLVTQMGNDKSIKCEQNLGHDTMYWYKQDSKKFLKIMFSYNNKELIINETVPNRFSPKSPDKAHLNLHINSLELGDSAVYFCASSPWGAGELFFGEGSRLTVL.

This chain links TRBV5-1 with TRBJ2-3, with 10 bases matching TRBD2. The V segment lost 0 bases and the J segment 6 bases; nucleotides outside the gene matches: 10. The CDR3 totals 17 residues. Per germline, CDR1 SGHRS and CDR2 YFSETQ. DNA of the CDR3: TGCGCCAGCAGCTTGGGGGCGGGACTAGCGAACGGTGATACGCAGTATTTT. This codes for CASSLGAGLANGDTQYF.

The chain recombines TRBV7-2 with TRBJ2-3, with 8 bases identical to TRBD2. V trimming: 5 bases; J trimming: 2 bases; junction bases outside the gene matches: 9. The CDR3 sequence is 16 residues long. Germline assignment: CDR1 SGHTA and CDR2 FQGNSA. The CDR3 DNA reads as TGTGCCAGCAGCAACGGGGGGGCTGTCCTCACAGATACGCAGTATTTT. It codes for CASSNGGAVLTDTQYF.

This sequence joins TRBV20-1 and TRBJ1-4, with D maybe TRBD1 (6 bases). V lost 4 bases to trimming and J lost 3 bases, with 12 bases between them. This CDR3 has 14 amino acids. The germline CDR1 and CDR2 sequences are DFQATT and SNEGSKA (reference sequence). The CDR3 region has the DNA TGCAGTGCTACCCTGGGGGCAGCTAATGAAAAACTGTTTTTT. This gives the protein CSATLGAANEKLFF.

The CDR3 spells CASKRTGSGYTF. In DNA, the CDR3 is TGTGCCAGCAAAAGGACAGGGTCTGGCTACACCTTC. V is TRBV6-5 and J is TRBJ1-2; 8 bases line up with TRBD1. CDR1 and CDR2 from the germline V gene are MNHEY and SVGAGI. This CDR3 region has 12 residues. Trimming removed 7 bases from V and 7 bases from J; junction bases left unmatched: 5.

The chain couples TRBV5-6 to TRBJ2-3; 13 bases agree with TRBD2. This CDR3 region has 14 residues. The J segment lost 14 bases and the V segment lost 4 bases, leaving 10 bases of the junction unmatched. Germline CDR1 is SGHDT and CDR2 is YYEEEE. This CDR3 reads CASSLGLAGARPYF. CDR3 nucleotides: TGTGCCAGCAGCCTAGGACTAGCGGGGGCCCGCCCGTATTTT.

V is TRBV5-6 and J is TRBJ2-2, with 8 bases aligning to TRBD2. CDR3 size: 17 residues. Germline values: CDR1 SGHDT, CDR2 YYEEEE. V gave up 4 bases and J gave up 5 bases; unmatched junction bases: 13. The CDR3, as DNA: TGTGCCAGCAGCCCGACGGGGAGCGGGGGTAGAACCGGGGAGCTGTTTTTT. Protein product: CASSPTGSGGRTGELFF.

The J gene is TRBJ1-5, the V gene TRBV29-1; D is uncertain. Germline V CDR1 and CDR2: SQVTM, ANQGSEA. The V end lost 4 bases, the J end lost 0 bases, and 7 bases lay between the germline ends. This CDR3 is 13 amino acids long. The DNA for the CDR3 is TGCAGCGTTGTAAATTATAGCAATCAGCCCCAGCATTTT. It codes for CSVVNYSNQPQHF.

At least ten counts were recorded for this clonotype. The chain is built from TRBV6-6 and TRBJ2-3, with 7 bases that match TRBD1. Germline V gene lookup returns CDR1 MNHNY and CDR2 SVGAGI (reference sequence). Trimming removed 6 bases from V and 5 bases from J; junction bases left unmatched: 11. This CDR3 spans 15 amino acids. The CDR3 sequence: CASSWDRDLRDTQYF. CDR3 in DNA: TGTGCCAGCAGCTGGGACAGAGACTTGAGAGATACGCAGTATTTT.

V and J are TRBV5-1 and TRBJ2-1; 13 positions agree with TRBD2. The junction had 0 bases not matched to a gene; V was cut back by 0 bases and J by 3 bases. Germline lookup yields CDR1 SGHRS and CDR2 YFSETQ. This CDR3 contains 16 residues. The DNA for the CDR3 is TGCGCCAGCAGCTTGGGACTAGCGGGGGGCTACAATGAGCAGTTCTTC. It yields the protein CASSLGLAGGYNEQFF.

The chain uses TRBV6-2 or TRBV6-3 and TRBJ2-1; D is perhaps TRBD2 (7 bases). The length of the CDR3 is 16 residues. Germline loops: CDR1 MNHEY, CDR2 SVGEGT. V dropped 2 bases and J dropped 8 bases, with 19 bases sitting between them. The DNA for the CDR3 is TGTGCCAGCAGTTACGGGGGGGGGGCCATAGTCGATGAGCAGTTCTTC. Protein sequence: CASSYGGGAIVDEQFF.

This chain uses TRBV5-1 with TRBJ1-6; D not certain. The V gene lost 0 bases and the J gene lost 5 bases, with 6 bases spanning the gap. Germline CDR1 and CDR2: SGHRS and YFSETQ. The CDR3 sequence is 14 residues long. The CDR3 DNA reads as TGCGCCAGCAGCTTGGCACCGAATAATTCACCCCTCCACTTT. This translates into CASSLAPNNSPLHF.

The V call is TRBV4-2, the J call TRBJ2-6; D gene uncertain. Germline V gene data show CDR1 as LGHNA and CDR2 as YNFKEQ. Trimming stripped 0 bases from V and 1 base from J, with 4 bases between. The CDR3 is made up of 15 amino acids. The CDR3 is CASSQDPSGANVLTF. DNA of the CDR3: TGTGCCAGCAGCCAAGATCCGTCTGGGGCCAACGTCCTGACTTTC.